The rows below give T cell receptor beta chains drawn from one sample of a study of cytomegalovirus exposure and HLA in healthy donors. Libraries were prepared by immunoSEQ multiplex PCR; TCRdb keeps only in-frame clonotypes and omits some of them. The sample contains approximately 59,000 clones, about 92% of which appear only once. Sequencing was performed on PBMCs. All receptors derive from a man aged 18 to 29 in good health and CMV-seropositive. The CDR3 runs from the conserved cysteine through the conserved F or W. A D gene is named only where the DNA matches it firmly. A row's size may be missing; if present it is once, few, many or a size class.

J gene	V gene	clone size	D gene	CDR3 protein	CDR3 DNA
TRBJ2-2	TRBV6-5	NA	NA	CASSASEGGELFF	TGTGCCAGCAGCGCTAGCGAGGGCGGGGAGCTGTTTTTT
TRBJ2-3	TRBV27	NA	TRBD2	CASRGSGTSTDTQYF	TGTGCCAGCAGAGGTAGCGGGACTAGCACAGATACGCAGTATTTT
TRBJ1-2	TRBV29-1	NA	NA	CSGVQGDYGYTF	TGCAGCGGAGTCCAGGGTGACTATGGCTACACCTTC
TRBJ2-2	TRBV7-2	NA	NA	CASSLVAELFF	TGTGCCAGCAGCTTAGTAGCCGAGCTGTTTTTT
TRBJ1-3	TRBV30	NA	NA	CAWTATAGDIVSGNTIYF	TGTGCCTGGACCGCAACTGCGGGGGACATTGTTTCTGGAAACACCATATATTTT
TRBJ2-5	TRBV28	NA	NA	CASTQEQETQYF	TGTGCCAGCACACAGGAGCAAGAGACCCAGTACTTC
TRBJ2-1	TRBV19	NA	NA	CASSIDQGLLLEQFF	TGTGCCAGTAGTATAGACCAGGGACTTCTCCTTGAGCAGTTCTTC
TRBJ2-7	TRBV2	few	NA	CASSEFRGGGEQYF	TGTGCCAGCAGTGAATTCAGGGGCGGCGGCGAGCAGTACTTC
TRBJ2-2	TRBV28	NA	NA	CASSLPGQNTGELFF	TGTGCCAGCAGTTTGCCGGGACAGAACACCGGGGAGCTGTTTTTT
TRBJ2-3	TRBV19	NA	TRBD1	CASMGQITDTQYF	TGTGCCAGTATGGGACAGATCACAGATACGCAGTATTTT
TRBJ2-1	TRBV5-1	NA	NA	CASSWLAGGVSSYNEQFF	TGCGCCAGCAGCTGGTTGGCAGGCGGGGTCAGCTCCTACAATGAGCAGTTCTTC
TRBJ1-1	TRBV27	NA	NA	CASSSVTDTEAFF	TGTGCCAGCAGTTCCGTGACAGACACTGAAGCTTTCTTT
TRBJ1-1	TRBV28	NA	NA	CASSLGQNTEAFF	TGTGCCAGCAGTTTAGGGCAGAACACTGAAGCTTTCTTT
TRBJ1-2	TRBV11-2	NA	TRBD1	CASRRRAGGDYGYTF	TGTGCCAGCAGGCGGCGGGCAGGGGGCGACTATGGCTACACCTTC
TRBJ2-7	TRBV29-1	NA	NA	CSVGQGLSNEQYF	TGCAGCGTTGGCCAGGGTTTGTCCAACGAGCAGTACTTC
TRBJ1-5	TRBV6-1	NA	NA	CASSDTGSQPQHF	TGTGCCAGCAGTGATACAGGAAGTCAGCCCCAGCATTTT
TRBJ2-7	TRBV28	NA	TRBD1	CASSPVGQGAYEQYF	TGTGCCAGCAGTCCGGTGGGACAGGGGGCTTACGAGCAGTACTTC
TRBJ2-1	TRBV7-8	NA	TRBD2	CASSPLAGSGYEQFF	TGTGCCAGCAGCCCGCTAGCGGGCTCTGGTTATGAGCAGTTCTTC
TRBJ2-3	TRBV5-4	NA	NA	CASSLSAPLTDTQYF	TGTGCCAGCAGCTTGTCCGCGCCCCTCACAGATACGCAGTATTTT
TRBJ2-5	TRBV27	once	TRBD2	CASSLRGGQETQYF	TGTGCCAGCAGTTTACGGGGAGGGCAAGAGACCCAGTACTTC
TRBJ2-7	TRBV5-6	NA	TRBD2	CASSPGLAGEQYF	TGTGCCAGCAGCCCGGGACTAGCAGGCGAGCAGTACTTC
TRBJ2-7	TRBV7-9	once	NA	CASSLGLTGFSYEQYF	TGTGCCAGCAGCTTAGGGTTGACAGGATTCTCCTACGAGCAGTACTTC